These 29 T cell receptor beta chains share one sample of origin, sequenced in a study of blood T cell repertoires in COVID-19 (TCRdb year 2020). Libraries were built with the immunoSEQ multiplex PCR assay. TCRdb holds this immuneACCESS table with in-frame rearrangements only. Some clones are missing; in checked studies, unresolved V genes explain under half, and the rest has no known cause. Present in this sample are about 24,000 clones, 86% of which were seen just once. The ten largest account for 15% to 20% of the sample. Source material: peripheral blood. These receptors were obtained from a human donor with acute or convalescent COVID-19. The donor label of this sample is uncertain.

This chain connects TRBV27 to TRBJ2-7, with D maybe TRBD1 (6 bases). The CDR3 sequence is 14 residues long. Germline loops: CDR1 MNHEY, CDR2 SMNVEV (reference sequence). The V gene lost 3 bases and the J gene lost 2 bases, with 11 bases spanning the gap. Written as DNA, the CDR3 is TGTGCCAGCAGTTTTTCCCAGGGGCCCTACGAGCAGTACTTC. Translated, it gives CASSFSQGPYEQYF.

The chain combines TRBV13 with TRBJ2-7; 8 positions agree with TRBD1. The germline gives CDR1 PRHDT, CDR2 FYEKMQ (reference sequence). V was pared by 4 bases and J by 5 bases, with 10 bases of the junction left unmatched. CDR3 length equals 15 residues. CDR3 protein: CASSSAWTGRHEQYF. In nucleotides, the CDR3 is TGTGCCAGCAGCTCCGCCTGGACAGGGCGCCACGAGCAGTACTTC.

The CDR3, as DNA: TGTGCCAGCAGCCTACCCGACCAGGTTTGGGGCACAGATACGCAGTATTTT. This codes for CASSLPDQVWGTDTQYF. The V and J genes are TRBV7-9 and TRBJ2-3; D call uncertain. The CDR3 is 17 amino acids. V was trimmed by 5 bases and J by 1 base, leaving 19 bases between them. Germline loops: CDR1 SEHNR, CDR2 FQNEAQ (reference sequence).

The chain recombines TRBV6-2 or TRBV6-3 with TRBJ1-5; maybe TRBD1 (5 bases). From germline, CDR1 is MNHEY and CDR2 SVGEGT. Trimming pared 6 bases from V and 1 base from J, leaving 7 bases between. The CDR3 has 13 amino acids. CDR3 sequence reads: CASSDRSNQPQHF. In nucleotides, the CDR3 is TGTGCCAGCAGCGACAGAAGCAATCAGCCCCAGCATTTT.

The chain combines TRBV19 with TRBJ1-5; 10 bases match TRBD1. The CDR3 consists of 15 residues. V lost 6 bases to trimming and J lost 1 base; unmatched junction nucleotides: 3. Germline lookup yields CDR1 LNHDA and CDR2 SQIVND (reference sequence). In DNA form, the CDR3 reads TGTGCCAGTAGAAGGACAGGGGGGAGCAATCAGCCCCAGCATTTT. This encodes CASRRTGGSNQPQHF.

The chain links TRBV9 to TRBJ2-5; D might be TRBD2 (5 bases). Per germline, CDR1 SGDLS and CDR2 YYNGEE. The CDR3 has 19 residues. The V and J ends lost 0 bases and 4 bases respectively, with 25 bases between them. The CDR3 bases are TGTGCCAGCAGCGTAGCTGGGAGCCCACAGAGCGGAGCGTCAGAGACCCAGTACTTC. Its translation is CASSVAGSPQSGASETQYF.

The chain links TRBV18 to TRBJ1-6; TRBD1 aligns across 7 bases. The trim removed 2 bases at V and 16 bases at J, leaving 11 bases unmatched. Germline loops: CDR1 KGHSH, CDR2 LQKENI. This CDR3 contains 14 residues. The CDR3 region has the DNA TGTGCCAGCTCACCAGAGAGGGACAGCCGAATACTCCACTTT. As protein: CASSPERDSRILHF.

The V and J genes are TRBV15 and TRBJ1-2; 7 positions match TRBD1. Germline loops: CDR1 LNHNV, CDR2 YYDKDF (reference sequence). This CDR3 region has 18 residues. The trim removed 0 bases at V and 7 bases at J, leaving 17 bases unmatched. CDR3 in DNA: TGTGCCACCAGCAGAGATCAGGGGGATCGGGGAGAATATGGTGGCTACACCTTC. Protein: CATSRDQGDRGEYGGYTF.

The chain carries TRBV5-6 and TRBJ2-5; 9 nucleotides line up with TRBD2. With 3 bases clipped from V and 4 bases from J, the junction kept 4 bases outside the gene matches. Germline V gene data show CDR1 as SGHDT and CDR2 as YYEEEE. This CDR3 contains 14 residues. The CDR3 sequence is CASSSVAGAETQYF. The CDR3 coding sequence is TGTGCCAGCAGCTCCGTAGCGGGGGCAGAGACCCAGTACTTC.

The chain links TRBV11-3 to TRBJ2-2; 12 bases align to TRBD1. The CDR3 length is 19 residues. Germline values: CDR1 SGHNT, CDR2 YENEEA. The ends lost 4 bases at V and 4 bases at J; junction bases unmatched: 13. The CDR3 sequence is CASSSFRDRGLSGTGELFF. In DNA form, the CDR3 reads TGTGCCAGCAGCTCTTTCCGGGACAGGGGGCTTTCGGGCACCGGGGAGCTGTTTTTT. The full variable domain, with the rest looked up from reference TRBV11-3 and TRBJ2-2, is EAGVVQSPRYKIIEKKQPVAFWCNPISGHNTLYWYLQNLGQGPELLIRYENEEAVDDSQLPKDRFSAERLKGVDSTLKIQPAELGDSAVYLCASSSFRDRGLSGTGELFFGEGSRLTVL.

The rearrangement uses TRBV19 and TRBJ1-1, with 10 nucleotides matching TRBD1. Germline CDR1 reads LNHDA; CDR2 reads SQIVND (reference sequence). Unmatched junction bases numbered 16, after V lost 9 bases and J lost 3 bases. CDR3 length equals 17 residues. The CDR3 reads CASHRTGGSRGDTEAFF. The CDR3 bases are TGTGCCAGCCACCGGACAGGGGGGTCACGGGGGGACACTGAAGCTTTCTTT.

This clone was counted only a few times. The chain joins TRBV5-3 to TRBJ2-1; TRBD2 aligns across 11 bases. TRBV5-3 carries the ORF label, with uncertain function. There are 18 residues in the CDR3. Germline trimming cut 3 bases from V and 5 bases from J; bases unmatched to any gene: 13. In DNA, the CDR3 is TGTGCCAGAAGCTCGTTTCCACCGGGACTAGCGGTACACAATGAGCAGTTCTTC. Translated, it gives CARSSFPPGLAVHNEQFF.

The chain recombines TRBV24-1 with TRBJ1-6; 9 bases line up with TRBD1. The ends lost 4 bases at V and 5 bases at J; junction bases unmatched: 2. The CDR3 contains 15 residues. Germline lookup yields CDR1 KGHDR and CDR2 SFDVKD. The CDR3 reads CATSDRTGDNSPLHF. CDR3 sequence (DNA): TGTGCCACCAGTGACCGGACAGGGGATAATTCACCCCTCCACTTT.

The gene calls are TRBV19 and TRBJ1-5; D perhaps matches TRBD1 (6 bases). The V end lost 5 bases, the J end lost 0 bases, and 23 bases lay between the germline ends. The V gene's germline CDR1 is LNHDA and CDR2 SQIVND (reference sequence). The CDR3 is made up of 19 amino acids. Here the CDR3 reads CASSLRERGIPYSNQPQHF. CDR3 nucleotide sequence: TGTGCCAGTAGTCTAAGGGAGAGGGGGATCCCCTATAGCAATCAGCCCCAGCATTTT.

This clone was seen a single time. The chain couples TRBV6-5 to TRBJ2-3; possible D gene TRBD1, 5 bases. V lost 6 bases and J lost 3, with 10 bases in between. The CDR3 runs 13 residues. Germline V gene sequence: CDR1 MNHEY, CDR2 SVGAGI. This CDR3 is CASRIQGTDTQYF. The DNA for the CDR3 is TGTGCCAGCAGGATCCAGGGTACAGATACGCAGTATTTT.

This chain links TRBV5-6 with TRBJ1-4; D is unresolved. The CDR3 is made up of 17 amino acids. The germline V gene encodes CDR1 SGHDT and CDR2 YYEEEE. With 4 bases removed from V and 0 bases from J, the gap between germline ends came to 16 bases. As DNA, the CDR3 is TGTGCCAGCAGCCGAATGCAGGATCCCTCAACTAATGAAAAACTGTTTTTT. Its protein is CASSRMQDPSTNEKLFF.

J is TRBJ1-3 and V is TRBV30; D remains ambiguous. The germline gives CDR1 GTSNPN, CDR2 SVGIG (reference sequence). V was trimmed by 2 bases and J by 4 bases, leaving 9 bases between them. The CDR3 runs 13 residues. This chain's CDR3 is CAWSTVTGNTIYF. The DNA of the CDR3 is TGTGCCTGGAGTACAGTCACCGGAAACACCATATATTTT.

The rearrangement links TRBV18 to TRBJ1-5; 7 bases map to TRBD1. This CDR3 is built from 14 residues. CDR1 and CDR2 (germline): KGHSH, LQKENI. After removal of 5 bases from V and 8 bases from J, the junction contained 9 bases not matched to a gene. The CDR3 nucleotides read TGTGCCAGCTCAAGTTACAGGGGTGAAGAGCCCCAGCATTTT. Its translation: CASSSYRGEEPQHF.

This chain uses TRBV28 with TRBJ1-2, with 8 bases lining up with TRBD1. This CDR3 contains 15 residues. V lost 6 bases, J lost 7 bases, and 13 bases stayed unmatched. Germline values: CDR1 MDHEN, CDR2 SYDVKM. CDR3 amino acids: CASSRTGGLLLGYTF. CDR3 nucleotides: TGTGCCAGCAGCCGCACAGGGGGATTACTCCTTGGCTACACCTTC.

The chain employs TRBV11-1 and TRBJ1-3; no firm D call. The CDR3 contains 12 residues. Germline CDR1 SGHAT, CDR2 FQDESV (reference sequence). Trimming left V 5 bases short and J 4 bases short, with 6 bases between. CDR3 DNA sequence: TGTGCCAGCAGCACCCGGGGAAACACCATATATTTT. Its translation is CASSTRGNTIYF.

This clone appeared a single time. V gene TRBV28 combines with J gene TRBJ1-1; 9 bases are shared with TRBD1. The CDR3 is 14 amino acids. V shed 5 bases and J 1 base; nucleotides not matched to a gene: 2. The germline V gene encodes CDR1 MDHEN and CDR2 SYDVKM. The CDR3 sequence is CASSGGQGNTEAFF. The CDR3 region has the DNA TGTGCCAGCAGTGGGGGACAGGGGAACACTGAAGCTTTCTTT.

The chain joins TRBV5-1 to TRBJ2-7; 13 nucleotides line up with TRBD2. The CDR3 runs 16 residues. The trim removed 4 bases at V and 6 bases at J, leaving 10 bases unmatched. Germline V gene sequence: CDR1 SGHRS, CDR2 YFSETQ. The CDR3: CASSILLAGGSSEQYF. DNA of the CDR3: TGCGCCAGCAGCATACTACTAGCGGGAGGGAGTTCCGAGCAGTACTTC.

The gene calls are TRBV5-8 and TRBJ1-2; weak D call: TRBD1 (5 bases). V gave up 4 bases and J gave up 8 bases, with 21 bases separating them. From germline, CDR1 is SGHTS and CDR2 YDEGEE. CDR3 length: 15 residues. The DNA of the CDR3 is TGTGCCAGCAGCCCCGTCACGTCGGGGCGGGGCGGCTACACCTTC. Amino acids: CASSPVTSGRGGYTF.

V gene TRBV13 combines with J gene TRBJ2-5; the match to TRBD1 covers 7 bases. The CDR3 has 15 residues. In germline, CDR1 is PRHDT, CDR2 FYEKMQ (reference sequence). V trimming: 5 bases; J trimming: 5 bases; junction bases outside the gene matches: 11. The CDR3 nucleotides read TGTGCCAGCAGCCCAAGACAGGGAAGTTTGGAGACCCAGTACTTC. Its translation: CASSPRQGSLETQYF.

The CDR3 protein is CASSYSRTSGGAGDEQFF. The CDR3 DNA follows: TGTGCCAGCAGTTACTCAAGGACTAGCGGGGGGGCAGGGGATGAGCAGTTCTTC. This chain links TRBV6-2 or TRBV6-3 with TRBJ2-1; 15 nucleotides align to TRBD2. The CDR3 is 18 residues long. The V gene's germline CDR1 is MNHEY and CDR2 SVGEGT. The ends lost 0 bases at V and 8 bases at J; junction bases unmatched: 8.

The V gene is TRBV29-1, the J gene TRBJ2-7, with a tentative D call TRBD1 (7 bases). CDR1 is SQVTM and CDR2 is ANQGSEA in the germline V gene. The CDR3 spans 11 residues. V was trimmed by 7 bases and J by 6 bases, leaving 13 bases between them. The CDR3 is CSGTQGGEQYF. The CDR3 region has the DNA TGCAGCGGGACGCAGGGGGGCGAGCAGTACTTC.

The chain recombines TRBV4-1 with TRBJ2-3; 10 bases match TRBD2. This CDR3 is 19 amino acids long. The V and J ends lost 0 bases and 0 bases, in that order; junction bases with no gene match: 9. Germline V gene sequence: CDR1 MGHRA, CDR2 YSYEKL. CDR3 residues: CASSQETGTSASSTDTQYF. The CDR3 DNA reads as TGCGCCAGCAGCCAAGAAACCGGGACTAGCGCCTCTAGCACAGATACGCAGTATTTT.

This clone was seen more than once but under ten times. The CDR3 bases are TGTGCCAGCAGTGATTGGGGGGATATTAACACCGGGGAGCTGTTTTTT. Encoded protein: CASSDWGDINTGELFF. The chain employs TRBV2 and TRBJ2-2, with a possible D match to TRBD2 (6 bases). This CDR3 has 16 amino acids. Trimming pared 3 bases from V and 2 bases from J, leaving 13 bases between. Germline CDR1 and CDR2: SNHLY and FYNNEI. Complete variable domain (other parts from reference TRBV2 and TRBJ2-2): EPEVTQTPSHQVTQMGQEVILRCVPISNHLYFYWYRQILGQKVEFLVSFYNNEISEKSEIFDDQFSVERPDGSNFTLKIRSTKLEDSAMYFCASSDWGDINTGELFFGEGSRLTVL.

This clone was seen only a few times. The V call is TRBV19, the J call TRBJ2-7; 9 nucleotides line up with TRBD1. The CDR3 is 14 amino acids. The J segment lost 4 bases and the V segment lost 9 bases, leaving 10 bases of the junction unmatched. CDR1 and CDR2 from the germline V gene are LNHDA and SQIVND (reference sequence). In nucleotides, the CDR3 is TGTGCCAGCTCTAAGGGACAGGGAACGTACGAGCAGTACTTC. This gives the protein CASSKGQGTYEQYF.